The 32 T cell receptor beta chains below were found in one sample sequenced in a study of blood T cell repertoires in COVID-19. Data came from immunoSEQ multiplex PCR; TCRdb stores just in-frame clones and leaves some out. The top ten clones hold around 1.6% of a sample with over 120,000 clones, around nine tenths of them seen once. Sequences were obtained from peripheral blood. The receptors were gathered from a human donor in a cohort sampled during active COVID-19.

The chain carries TRBV13 and TRBJ1-2; possibly TRBD1 for D (6 bases). In germline, CDR1 is PRHDT, CDR2 FYEKMQ (reference sequence). The germline V and J ends were trimmed by 1 base and 4 bases, with 13 bases remaining between them. The CDR3 sequence is 15 residues long. The CDR3 region has the DNA TGTGCCAGCAGCTTAGCCCCCGGGACAACCTATGGCTACACCTTC. Its translation is CASSLAPGTTYGYTF.

This clone was seen a few times. V usage is TRBV18 and J usage is TRBJ2-7; possibly TRBD2 for D (6 bases). There are 15 residues in the CDR3. Germline V lookup: CDR1 KGHSH, CDR2 LQKENI. V shed 2 bases and J shed 1 base, with 12 bases lying between them. In DNA form, the CDR3 reads TGTGCCAGCTCACCATCGGGGGTGCCTTCCTACGAGCAGTACTTC. This sequence encodes CASSPSGVPSYEQYF.

J is TRBJ2-1 and V is TRBV20-1, with no clear D. Germline V lookup: CDR1 DFQATT, CDR2 SNEGSKA (reference sequence). Trimming shortened V by 3 bases and J by 9 bases, and 9 bases separated the two germline ends. The CDR3 length is 11 residues. The CDR3 loop is CSASWSIEQFF. CDR3 nucleotide sequence: TGCAGTGCTAGTTGGAGCATTGAGCAGTTCTTC.

This chain links TRBV5-4 with TRBJ2-1; TRBD2 agrees at 10 bases. The CDR3 has 15 amino acids. Trimming took 1 base from V and 4 from J; bases not matched to a gene: 2. Germline V gives CDR1 SGHNT, CDR2 YYREEE (reference sequence). CDR3 region: CASSLSSGGYNEQFF. The DNA for the CDR3 is TGTGCCAGCAGCTTGAGTAGCGGGGGGTACAATGAGCAGTTCTTC.

This chain connects TRBV19 to TRBJ2-4, with 10 bases lining up with TRBD1. J was trimmed by 0 bases and V by 10 bases; bases with no gene match: 6. Germline V gene data show CDR1 as LNHDA and CDR2 as SQIVND (reference sequence). The CDR3 totals 15 residues. The CDR3 sequence: CANGTGAIAKNIQYF. CDR3 bases: TGTGCCAATGGGACAGGGGCAATAGCCAAAAACATTCAGTACTTC.

J is TRBJ1-2 and V is TRBV6-5; D remains ambiguous. Trimming took off 2 bases at V and 5 bases at J, with 12 bases between the two ends. The CDR3 is 14 residues long. The germline V gene has CDR1 MNHEY and CDR2 SVGAGI. CDR3 sequence: CASSYTMGGYGYTF. In DNA, the CDR3 is TGTGCCAGCAGTTACACTATGGGAGGGTATGGCTACACCTTC.

The V gene is TRBV4-2, the J gene TRBJ2-1, with 7 bases lining up with TRBD1. Per germline, CDR1 LGHNA and CDR2 YNFKEQ. CDR3 length equals 15 residues. The V and J ends lost 2 bases and 7 bases, in that order; junction bases with no gene match: 8. Written as DNA, the CDR3 is TGTGCCAGCAGCCAAACGCAGGGGGTGTCGAATGAGCAGTTCTTC. This codes for CASSQTQGVSNEQFF.

The chain uses TRBV3-1 (or the pseudogene TRBV3-2) and TRBJ2-6, with 7 bases lining up with TRBD2. Germline loops: CDR1 LGHDT, CDR2 YNNKEL (reference sequence). Unmatched junction bases numbered 2, after V lost 3 bases and J lost 0 bases. This CDR3 contains 16 residues. In DNA, the CDR3 is TGTGCCAGCAGCCAGGGAGGGGTCTCTGGGGCCAACGTCCTGACTTTC. It is translated as CASSQGGVSGANVLTF.

CDR3 residues: CASSWGQASSYEQYF. The CDR3 DNA is TGTGCCAGCAGTTGGGGACAGGCGAGCTCCTACGAGCAGTACTTC. The chain links TRBV6-5 to TRBJ2-7, with 8 nucleotides matching TRBD1. The CDR3 runs to 15 residues. Germline loops: CDR1 MNHEY, CDR2 SVGAGI. V was pared by 4 bases and J by 0 bases, with 5 bases of the junction left unmatched.

This CDR3 reads CASSQEPVAGDLEQYF. The CDR3, as DNA: TGTGCCAGCAGCCAAGAACCCGTGGCGGGAGACCTCGAGCAGTACTTC. The chain has TRBV4-2 and TRBJ2-7, with 7 bases identical to TRBD2. The CDR3 totals 16 residues. V trimming: 0 bases; J trimming: 6 bases; junction bases outside the gene matches: 11. Germline CDR1 reads LGHNA; CDR2 reads YNFKEQ.

V gene TRBV6-1 combines with J gene TRBJ2-5; D may be TRBD2 (7 bases). Trimming cost V 2 bases and J 7 bases, with 14 bases left between them. Germline V gene lookup returns CDR1 MNHNS and CDR2 SASEGT. The CDR3 is 14 residues long. The CDR3 DNA sequence: TGTGCCAGCAGTGAAAGGGGGGGGACGGGGACCCAGTACTTC. Protein sequence: CASSERGGTGTQYF.

J is TRBJ2-5 and V is TRBV7-6; 10 nucleotides align to TRBD1. V was pared by 5 bases and J by 5 bases, with 5 bases of the junction left unmatched. This CDR3 has 14 amino acids. The germline gives CDR1 SGHVS, CDR2 FNYEAQ. CDR3 nucleotides: TGTGCCAGCAGCGTTAGGGGACAGGGGGAGACCCAGTACTTC. This codes for CASSVRGQGETQYF.

J is TRBJ2-7 and V is TRBV13, with 7 nucleotides matching TRBD1. Trimming cost V 0 bases and J 3 bases; bases outside gene matches: 2. Germline CDR1 is PRHDT and CDR2 is FYEKMQ (reference sequence). CDR3 length: 14 residues. The CDR3 sequence: CASSLGGTVYEQYF. DNA for the CDR3: TGTGCCAGCAGCTTAGGTGGGACAGTCTACGAGCAGTACTTC.

The rearrangement joins TRBV9 to TRBJ2-3; D might be TRBD1 (5 bases). The ends were cut back, 0 bases at V and 1 base at J, with 12 bases in the middle. CDR1 and CDR2 (germline): SGDLS, YYNGEE. This CDR3 comprises 16 residues. The CDR3 DNA is TGTGCCAGCAGCGTAGAGGCGCAGGGCGGCACAGATACGCAGTATTTT. Protein product: CASSVEAQGGTDTQYF.

This sequence joins TRBV5-4 and TRBJ2-5; D possibly corresponds to TRBD2 (5 bases). Trimming stripped 0 bases from V and 4 bases from J, with 10 bases between. Germline assignment: CDR1 SGHNT and CDR2 YYREEE (reference sequence). This CDR3 has 14 residues. CDR3 nucleotide sequence: TGTGCCAGCAGCTTGGCCGCCGGAGGAGAGACCCAGTACTTC. It yields the protein CASSLAAGGETQYF.

The chain uses TRBV19 and TRBJ1-5; D is uncertain. The germline V gene encodes CDR1 LNHDA and CDR2 SQIVND (reference sequence). The CDR3 spans 13 residues. V dropped 7 bases and J dropped 0 bases, with 7 bases sitting between them. CDR3 coding DNA: TGTGCCAGTACTACGTATAGCAATCAGCCCCAGCATTTT. Protein product: CASTTYSNQPQHF.

The chain carries TRBV7-3 and TRBJ2-2; 11 bases agree with TRBD2. The CDR3 is made up of 17 amino acids. CDR1 and CDR2 from the germline V gene are SGHTA and FQGTGA. Trimming removed 5 bases from V and 4 bases from J; junction bases left unmatched: 9. DNA for the CDR3: TGTGCCAGCAGCCCCGTAGCGGGGGGGCCGGTCACCGGGGAGCTGTTTTTT. Amino acid sequence: CASSPVAGGPVTGELFF.

V and J are TRBV12-3 or TRBV12-4 and TRBJ2-7; TRBD1 is a possible D gene (5 bases). The CDR3 has 13 amino acids. Trimming stripped 2 bases from V and 3 bases from J, with 8 bases between. As DNA, the CDR3 is TGTGCCAGCAGTTTAAGGCAGGGCTACGAGCAGTACTTC. This codes for CASSLRQGYEQYF.

This chain uses TRBV5-1 with TRBJ1-1; 7 nucleotides align to TRBD1. With V trimmed by 4 bases and J by 11 bases, 8 bases remained unmatched. CDR3 length: 12 amino acids. Germline V gene lookup returns CDR1 SGHRS and CDR2 YFSETQ. CDR3 sequence (DNA): TGCGCCAGCAGCGGGGGACAGTCGGAGGCTTTCTTT. It is translated as CASSGGQSEAFF.

The rearrangement links TRBV5-6 to TRBJ1-1; 8 bases map to TRBD1. Per germline, CDR1 SGHDT and CDR2 YYEEEE. The CDR3 has 15 residues. V was pared by 2 bases and J by 5 bases, with 8 bases of the junction left unmatched. DNA of the CDR3: TGTGCCAGCAGCTTAGACTACAGGGGGGGAACTGAAGCTTTCTTT. Translating gives CASSLDYRGGTEAFF.

The rearrangement links TRBV6-5 to TRBJ2-7, with TRBD1 matching over 9 bases. Germline V gene lookup returns CDR1 MNHEY and CDR2 SVGAGI. The CDR3 is 13 amino acids. J lost 2 bases, V lost 6 bases, and 2 bases had no gene match. CDR3 coding DNA: TGTGCCAGCAGCAGGACAGGGGCCTACGAGCAGTACTTC. Translation: CASSRTGAYEQYF.

The chain links TRBV2 to TRBJ2-5, with 13 bases fitting TRBD2. This CDR3 spans 16 amino acids. CDR1 and CDR2 from the germline V gene are SNHLY and FYNNEI. Unmatched junction bases numbered 9, after V lost 6 bases and J lost 5 bases. Here the CDR3 reads CASRILAGGLSETQYF. The CDR3 nucleotides are TGTGCCAGCAGAATACTAGCGGGGGGGCTATCGGAGACCCAGTACTTC.

The chain employs TRBV30 and TRBJ2-3; 7 bases match TRBD2. Unmatched junction bases numbered 4, after V lost 0 bases and J lost 1 base. CDR3 length equals 15 residues. Germline CDR1 GTSNPN, CDR2 SVGIG (reference sequence). The CDR3 DNA sequence: TGTGCCTGGAGTGTTGGACGGGGGGGCACAGATACGCAGTATTTT. Translated: CAWSVGRGGTDTQYF.

The chain employs TRBV7-6 and TRBJ2-7, with TRBD1 identical over 9 bases. The junction had 6 bases not matched to a gene; V was cut back by 5 bases and J by 1 base. Germline V gives CDR1 SGHVS, CDR2 FNYEAQ. There are 15 residues in the CDR3. Written as DNA, the CDR3 is TGTGCCAGCAGCCCAACAGGGGGCTCTTCCTACGAGCAGTACTTC. Protein product: CASSPTGGSSYEQYF.

The rearrangement joins TRBV2 to TRBJ1-5; perhaps TRBD1 as D (6 bases). Trimming took off 7 bases at V and 0 bases at J, with 13 bases between the two ends. Germline V lookup: CDR1 SNHLY, CDR2 FYNNEI. The CDR3 contains 15 residues. As DNA, the CDR3 is TGTGCCAGCACCCTCACAGGGCTTAGCAATCAGCCCCAGCATTTT. It specifies CASTLTGLSNQPQHF.

The J gene is TRBJ1-5, the V gene TRBV6-1, with a possible D match to TRBD1 (6 bases). V lost 1 base, J lost 4 bases, and 8 bases lay in between. The CDR3 totals 14 residues. Germline assignment: CDR1 MNHNS and CDR2 SASEGT. The CDR3 coding sequence is TGTGCCAGCAGTGAAGTAACAGGGAATCAGCCCCAGCATTTT. Encoded protein: CASSEVTGNQPQHF.

This chain connects TRBV2 to TRBJ2-3; 8 bases line up with TRBD2. Trimming at V came to 3 bases and at J to 5 bases, leaving 10 bases not matched to a gene. The CDR3 totals 16 residues. Germline V gene sequence: CDR1 SNHLY, CDR2 FYNNEI. The CDR3 bases are TGTGCCAGCAGTGACGAGCGGGGGCCCGGGAAAGATACGCAGTATTTT. Its protein is CASSDERGPGKDTQYF.

This clone was observed once. V usage is TRBV4-2 and J usage is TRBJ2-7, with 12 bases lining up with TRBD2. Germline V gene lookup returns CDR1 LGHNA and CDR2 YNFKEQ. This CDR3 has 18 residues. V lost 0 bases to trimming and J lost 5 bases; unmatched junction nucleotides: 11. The CDR3 spells CASSQDDKRTSGVDEQYF. The DNA of the CDR3 is TGTGCCAGCAGCCAAGATGATAAACGGACTAGCGGGGTTGACGAGCAGTACTTC.

The rearrangement links TRBV6-1 to TRBJ2-7, with a weak D call TRBD2 (6 bases). The CDR3 covers 15 residues. The germline V gene has CDR1 MNHNS and CDR2 SASEGT. V lost 2 bases and J 2 bases, leaving 13 bases between the germline ends. The CDR3 DNA follows: TGTGCCAGCAGTGAATACGGGGGATCGACCTACGAGCAGTACTTC. This encodes CASSEYGGSTYEQYF.

This clone came up a few times. This sequence joins TRBV5-1 and TRBJ1-5; D might be TRBD1 (5 bases). The CDR3 has 15 amino acids. Germline V gene data show CDR1 as SGHRS and CDR2 as YFSETQ. V was pared by 0 bases and J by 0 bases, with 7 bases between. CDR3 amino acids: CASSLAGVSNQPQHF. The CDR3, as DNA: TGCGCCAGCAGCTTGGCGGGGGTTAGCAATCAGCCCCAGCATTTT.

The rearrangement joins TRBV12-3 or TRBV12-4 to TRBJ2-3, with 8 bases aligning to TRBD2. CDR3 size: 12 residues. J was trimmed by 9 bases and V by 5 bases; bases with no gene match: 4. Here the CDR3 DNA reads TGTGCCAGCAGTCGCGGGGGGCCGACGCAGTATTTT. This translates into CASSRGGPTQYF.

This clone was counted a single time. J is TRBJ2-5 and V is TRBV5-1; TRBD2 matches at 8 bases. V was clipped by 4 bases and J by 2 bases; unmatched bases: 7. Germline V gene sequence: CDR1 SGHRS, CDR2 YFSETQ. The CDR3 is 15 residues long. For the CDR3, the DNA is TGCGCCAGCAGCCCCCATAGCGGGGAGCAAGAGACCCAGTACTTC. It translates to CASSPHSGEQETQYF.